Listed below are T cell receptor beta chains from one sample, sequenced in a study of cytomegalovirus exposure and HLA in healthy donors. Profiled with immunoSEQ multiplex PCR; TCRdb holds only in-frame clones, not every one. The sample consists of hundreds of thousands of clones, around two thirds of them appearing once. Material for sequencing was PBMCs. The receptors were gathered from a female donor in good health and CMV-seronegative. The CDR3 runs from the conserved cysteine through the conserved F or W. A D gene is named only where the DNA matches it firmly. Clone size is given for some rows only: seen once, a few or many times, or a class if the clone is expanded.

j_gene: TRBJ2-5; v_gene: TRBV7-9; abundance: NA; d_gene: TRBD2; CDR3aa: CASSFGWEGRETQYF; CDR3nt: TGTGCCAGCAGCTTCGGGTGGGAGGGCCGTGAGACCCAGTACTTC
j_gene: TRBJ1-5; v_gene: TRBV28; abundance: few; d_gene: NA; CDR3aa: CASSSRGWVQPQHF; CDR3nt: TGTGCCAGCAGTTCAAGGGGGTGGGTGCAGCCCCAGCATTTT
j_gene: TRBJ2-3; v_gene: TRBV18; abundance: NA; d_gene: NA; CDR3aa: CASSPILANTDTQYF; CDR3nt: TGTGCCAGCTCACCGATCCTAGCGAACACAGATACGCAGTATTTT
j_gene: TRBJ2-3; v_gene: TRBV10-3; abundance: NA; d_gene: TRBD2; CDR3aa: CAISVSLLERGRTDTQYF; CDR3nt: TGTGCCATCAGTGTCTCCCTTCTAGAGCGGGGGCGCACAGATACGCAGTATTTT
j_gene: TRBJ2-7; v_gene: TRBV28; abundance: few; d_gene: NA; CDR3aa: CATGGYYEQYF; CDR3nt: TGTGCCACCGGGGGATACTACGAGCAGTACTTC
j_gene: TRBJ2-6; v_gene: TRBV7-6; abundance: few; d_gene: TRBD1; CDR3aa: CARGQGESGANVLTF; CDR3nt: TGTGCCAGGGGACAGGGGGAATCTGGGGCCAACGTCCTGACTTTC
j_gene: TRBJ2-7; v_gene: TRBV6-1; abundance: NA; d_gene: TRBD2; CDR3aa: CASSVLANLDEQYF; CDR3nt: TGTGCCAGCAGTGTACTAGCGAACCTCGACGAGCAGTACTTC
j_gene: TRBJ2-7; v_gene: TRBV27; abundance: NA; d_gene: NA; CDR3aa: CASSLWSSYEQYF; CDR3nt: TGTGCCAGCAGTTTATGGAGCTCCTACGAGCAGTACTTC
j_gene: TRBJ2-5; v_gene: TRBV7-9; abundance: NA; d_gene: NA; CDR3aa: CASSSGGVETQYF; CDR3nt: TGTGCCAGCAGCTCCGGGGGTGTGGAGACCCAGTACTTC
j_gene: TRBJ2-7; v_gene: TRBV28; abundance: NA; d_gene: NA; CDR3aa: CASRSGHSRYF; CDR3nt: TGTGCCAGCAGGTCGGGACATTCTCGGTACTTC
j_gene: TRBJ1-2; v_gene: TRBV7-9; abundance: NA; d_gene: NA; CDR3aa: CSSSIQGHYGYTF; CDR3nt: TGTTCCAGCAGCATCCAGGGGCACTATGGCTACACCTTC
j_gene: TRBJ2-7; v_gene: TRBV2; abundance: NA; d_gene: NA; CDR3aa: CASTRKRSSYEQYF; CDR3nt: TGTGCCAGCACCCGGAAAAGGAGCTCCTACGAGCAGTACTTC
j_gene: TRBJ2-6; v_gene: TRBV19; abundance: few; d_gene: TRBD1; CDR3aa: CASARDRGLPGANVLTF; CDR3nt: TGTGCCAGCGCCCGGGACAGGGGGCTCCCTGGGGCCAACGTCCTGACTTTC
j_gene: TRBJ2-7; v_gene: TRBV5-1; abundance: few; d_gene: TRBD1; CDR3aa: CASSLGGTGFTYEQYF; CDR3nt: TGCGCCAGCAGCTTGGGGGGGACAGGTTTTACCTACGAGCAGTACTTC
j_gene: TRBJ1-5; v_gene: TRBV12-1; abundance: NA; d_gene: NA; CDR3aa: CASSLTGGREPQHF; CDR3nt: TGTGCCAGCAGCTTGACAGGGGGCAGGGAGCCCCAGCATTTT
j_gene: TRBJ1-4; v_gene: TRBV5-1; abundance: NA; d_gene: NA; CDR3aa: CASSLEFTEKLFF; CDR3nt: TGCGCCAGCAGCTTGGAATTTACAGAAAAACTGTTTTTT